This TCR beta chain appears in the sequencing data of a study of early T cells in non-severe SARS-CoV-2 infection. At the level of the study: Sequencing targeted bulk RNA from unsorted whole blood, leaving chains unpaired. Study findings and constraints: The study's VDJdb matching favored anti-spike CD8 responses and missed private and CD4 specificities.

Unique molecular identifiers were added to individual cDNA molecules. One entry per CDR3 protein, called by TCRdb with MiXCR from the 5' RACE reads. The data contain approximately 80,000 distinct CDR3 sequences, 11% of them singletons. This clonotype showed up just a few times. As yet, its antigen is unknown. The starting material was whole blood, obtained at baseline. This sequence originates from an adult who was a healthcare worker with PCR-confirmed SARS-CoV-2 infection or an uninfected control (not recorded which).

The chain's CDR3 is CASSFYRGGTDTQYF. The CDR3 region has the DNA TGTGCCAGCAGTTTTTATCGGGGTGGCACAGATACGCAGTATTTT. This chain connects TRBV12-3 or TRBV12-4 to TRBJ2-3, with TRBD2 as a possible D gene (5 bases). The CDR3 sequence is 15 residues long. V lost 3 bases and J lost 1, with 11 bases in between.